One and the same sample provided the 9 T cell receptor beta chains below, sequenced in a study of beta chain features in type 1 diabetes. cDNA synthesis used the whole RNA isolate, giving expressed TCRB sequences. Clones were sequenced by immunoSEQ multiplex PCR, and TCRdb holds only the in-frame ones, with some missing. The sample includes 330,000 or so clones, around 15% of them seen just once. The sequenced sample consisted of central memory CD4+ T cells from blood. The receptors were gathered from a man aged 25 to 40 in good health.

This clone has ten or more counts. V gene TRBV10-3 combines with J gene TRBJ2-1; TRBD2 agrees at 11 bases. CDR1 and CDR2 (germline): ENHRY, SYGVKD. The CDR3 extends over 17 amino acids. J lost 5 bases, V lost 6 bases, and 12 bases had no gene match. The chain's CDR3 is CAIRRSALGLADNEQFF. For the CDR3, the DNA is TGTGCCATCAGACGGAGCGCTCTGGGACTAGCGGACAATGAGCAGTTCTTC.

There are many counts of this clone. DNA for the CDR3: TGCGCCAGCAGCCAAGAACCTGGGCAGGGCAACAATGAGCAGTTCTTC. It is translated as CASSQEPGQGNNEQFF. The gene calls are TRBV4-1 and TRBJ2-1; D perhaps matches TRBD1 (5 bases). The length of the CDR3 is 16 residues. Germline CDR1 MGHRA, CDR2 YSYEKL. Trimming removed 0 bases from V and 5 bases from J, with 14 bases in between.

This clone was seen more than once but under ten times. V gene TRBV4-1 combines with J gene TRBJ1-1; D gene unclear. The CDR3 consists of 13 residues. CDR1 is MGHRA and CDR2 is YSYEKL in the germline V gene. V was pared by 2 bases and J by 2 bases, with 6 bases between. This CDR3 reads CASSQQVNTEAFF. CDR3 bases: TGCGCCAGCAGCCAACAGGTAAACACTGAAGCTTTCTTT.

Many counts were recorded for this clone. The chain links TRBV5-6 to TRBJ2-7; D is undetermined. Germline V gives CDR1 SGHDT, CDR2 YYEEEE. The CDR3 covers 13 residues. Here the CDR3 reads CVGSSSSSYEQYF. DNA of the CDR3: TGTGTCGGGTCCTCGTCCAGCTCCTACGAGCAGTACTTC.

This clone showed up just a few times. CDR3 sequence reads: CASSVAPDSYTGELFF. In DNA form, the CDR3 reads TGTGCCAGCAGCGTAGCCCCCGACTCGTACACCGGGGAGCTGTTTTTT. The gene calls are TRBV9 and TRBJ2-2; D uncertain. CDR3 length: 16 residues. CDR1 is SGDLS and CDR2 is YYNGEE in the germline V gene. The V end was cut by 0 bases, the J end by 3 bases, with 12 bases between.

The genes are TRBV7-6 and TRBJ2-1, with 10 bases lining up with TRBD2. Germline loops: CDR1 SGHVS, CDR2 FNYEAQ. Trimming at V came to 4 bases and at J to 7 bases, leaving 13 bases not matched to a gene. This CDR3 has 17 amino acids. CDR3 nucleotides: TGTGCCAGCAGCTCCTTTAGCGGGGGGTCCTCTCTAAATGAGCAGTTCTTC. Translated, it gives CASSSFSGGSSLNEQFF.

This clone was observed a handful of times. This chain joins TRBV4-3 and TRBJ2-2; TRBD2 aligns across 14 bases. The germline V gene encodes CDR1 LGHNA and CDR2 YSLEER. Trimming removed 4 bases from V and 4 bases from J; junction bases left unmatched: 5. The CDR3 is 17 amino acids. CDR3 sequence (DNA): TGCGCCAGCAGCCCGTCGACTAGCGGGAGGGCCACCGGGGAGCTGTTTTTT. It encodes CASSPSTSGRATGELFF.

In its sample, this clone was seen many times. The rearrangement joins TRBV18 to TRBJ2-3; no clear D. The germline V gene has CDR1 KGHSH and CDR2 LQKENI. The CDR3 has 13 residues. V was trimmed by 1 base and J by 1 base, leaving 3 bases between them. CDR3 DNA: TGTGCCAGCTCACCACAGGGCACAGATACGCAGTATTTT. Amino acids: CASSPQGTDTQYF.

This clone was observed a handful of times. This rearrangement joins TRBV5-4 to TRBJ1-5; no reliable D call. V was clipped by 0 bases and J by 7 bases, with 5 bases between them. The CDR3 runs to 12 residues. CDR1 and CDR2 from the germline V gene are SGHNT and YYREEE (reference sequence). CDR3 sequence: CASSLGEQPQHF. The DNA of the CDR3 is TGTGCCAGCAGCTTGGGTGAACAGCCCCAGCATTTT.